The rows below give T cell receptor beta chains drawn from one sample of a study of human T cells and chemical hapten exposure. MiXCR, applied by TCRdb to the RACE reads, yields one record per CDR3 protein. The data show more than 75,000 distinct CDR3 sequences, around 9.3% seen once. The source was whole blood, collected in connection with sensitization to the hapten diphenylcyclopropenone (DPC). All receptors come from a woman aged 40 to 49 with alopecia areata. Some clones in this sample may be carry-over from other donors' samples. Each CDR3 is given with its conserved first and last residue. The order of the fields is V gene, J gene, D gene, clone size, CDR3 protein, CDR3 DNA. A D gene is named only where the DNA matches it firmly. Size is stated for part of the rows, as once, few or many counts, or as a class when the clone is expanded.

TRBV29-1	TRBJ2-1	TRBD2	many	CSVGLAGVGLF	TGCAGCGTTGGACTAGCGGGAGTTGGGCTCTTC
TRBV6-5	TRBJ1-3	TRBD1	few	CASSYSGTGARGNTIYF	TGTGCCAGCAGTTACTCGGGGACAGGGGCGAGGGGAAACACCATATATTTT
TRBV6-1	TRBJ2-5	TRBD2	-	CASSQQGGLAGVGEASQETQYF	TGTGCCAGCAGCCAACAAGGGGGACTAGCGGGAGTCGGGGAGGCCTCTCAAGAGACCCAGTACTTC
TRBV12-3/TRBV12-4	TRBJ1-5	TRBD1	-	CASSRDSGNQPQHF	TGTGCCAGCAGCAGGGACAGCGGCAATCAGCCCCAGCATTTT
TRBV7-3	TRBJ1-1	-	few	CASSLMSMNTEAFF	TGTGCCAGCAGCTTAATGAGTATGAACACTGAAGCTTTCTTT
TRBV27	TRBJ2-7	TRBD1	many	CASSSPGTGPYEQYF	TGTGCCAGCAGTTCTCCCGGGACAGGGCCATACGAGCAGTACTTC
TRBV3-1	TRBJ1-5	-	-	CASRSGGVNQPQHF	TGTGCCAGCAGGTCCGGGGGGGTCAATCAGCCCCAGCATTTT
TRBV11-3	TRBJ2-1	-	-	CASSLDQGGSALANEQFF	TGTGCCAGCAGCTTAGATCAAGGGGGATCAGCTCTTGCCAATGAGCAGTTCTTC
TRBV27	TRBJ1-4	TRBD1	many	CASSRDRGRLNEKLFF	TGTGCCAGCAGTCGGGACAGGGGCCGCCTTAATGAAAAACTGTTTTTT
TRBV28	TRBJ1-5	-	many	CASSPRIGRIGNQPQHF	TGTGCCAGCAGCCCTCGAATAGGGCGGATTGGCAATCAGCCCCAGCATTTT
TRBV28	TRBJ1-1	-	-	CAGSLSWFSPNTEAFF	TGTGCCGGCAGTTTAAGTTGGTTCAGTCCGAACACTGAAGCTTTCTTT